This paragraph covers one TCR beta chain sequence. This clone was counted between two and nine times. Its antigen target is currently unknown. No base quality values were provided; no much bigger clone lies one nucleotide off. The sample originates from a study of cytomegalovirus exposure and HLA in healthy donors (dated by TCRdb to between 2016 and 2019). With regard to the full study: According to an earlier analysis of around 600 of the donors, some 170 million T cells yielded over 90 million unique TCR beta sequences and more than 250 Gb of sequence data. Among a few hundred genotyped donors of the cohort, an average of approximately 230,000 unique TCR beta nucleotide sequences were sequenced per donor, roughly 18% of them non-productive. Typing coverage differed by locus: A, B, C, DRB1 and DQB1 were typed in about 629-640 donors, DQA1 in 500 to 550, DPA1 in around 600, and DPB1 in 450 to 490. Both class I and class II loci were covered by HLA typing, at four-digit resolution. Donor age, sex, ethnicity and CMV serostatus were collected together with the repertoire data. Among the roughly 400 genotyped donors, approximately 82% belonged to the genetic ancestry cluster associated with self-reported Caucasian donors. Rather than using new phenotypic data, the later analysis identified candidate immune exposures from TCR beta sequences and from how often those sequences occurred across donors. In an earlier analysis of more than 550 of the donors, high-throughput TCR beta sequencing was used to judge whether each TCR beta V gene segment behaved as functional or pseudogenic. The T cell repertoires of 666 subjects were profiled by immunosequencing and related to cytomegalovirus serostatus. A later genetic analysis took genome-wide SNP genotypes for about 55% of the roughly 670 donors and used that subset as a discovery cohort. A separate validation cohort of more than 100 different subjects was used in addition to the roughly 670-subject first cohort. The study combined high-throughput TCR immunosequencing, statistical association of individual TCRs with disease status, and machine learning to predict cytomegalovirus infection status. To study patterns of TCR occurrence, a later analysis re-analyzed previously published TCR beta repertoires from just over 650 donors and added high-resolution HLA genotyping. The study aimed to test whether cataloging public T cell receptors could reveal signatures of past pathogen exposure. Five DR-DQ haplotypes were handled as single units for association and clustering, since linkage in the cohort was strong. All discovery cohort repertoires had been generated using a single sequencing platform. An early release that covered some 630 HLA-typed donors contained 300 to 350 gigabases of sequencing data and some 87 million unique TCR sequences.

Here is what the overall study found, with its caveats: The authors suggested that the approach could potentially be generalized to other disease states and immunological phenotypes. A cluster of highly shared sequence variants was judged likely to represent a technical artifact of the sequencing pipeline. In vitro tests confirmed that a few of the cytomegalovirus-associated TCR beta chains recognize cytomegalovirus antigens. A further reported finding was that TCR beta sequences accurately predicted the HLA-A and HLA-B alleles for most subjects in the first cohort. According to a later analysis, TCR association rates differed among HLA loci, with DRB1 alleles showing the most associated TCRs and HLA-C alleles showing the fewest. A later genetic analysis reported fewer N-insertions in productive TCRs among donors in an Asian-associated ancestry cluster than the approximately 700-donor mean. The only immune exposure information available for the cohort was CMV serostatus. When HLA alleles, especially DR and DQ, strongly co-occurred, TCR associations were difficult to assign to individual alleles. Most TCR sequences were seen in very few donors, while some public TCRs were found in many individuals. HLA typing was unavailable for some donors at each locus, so association tests used only the typed subset. The classifier was reported to diagnose cytomegalovirus status with high specificity and sensitivity in both the original and validation cohorts. A later analysis reported that several top co-occurrence clusters appeared linked to parvovirus B19, influenza, CMV and Epstein-Barr virus. In a later analysis, most CMV-associated TCR beta chains were found to appear HLA-restricted, with HLA associations seemingly driven largely by CMV exposure. The 87-base-pair reads could not distinguish some IMGT-functional V segments, including TRBV6-2 and TRBV6-3, so those segments were excluded. A later analysis associated 15,000 to 20,000 TCR beta sequences with specific HLA alleles at a false discovery rate of 0.05. Sequencing depth was assumed to be roughly uniform across donors in the presence/absence analyses, though that assumption may not hold. A later genetic analysis associated a missense DCLRE1C variant with V-gene and J-gene trimming of TCR beta chains, and an independent cohort replicated the association. Fewer than 20 rarely observed V segments, including chromosome 9 orphons, were excluded from the earlier analysis of about 610 of the donors because counts were too low. A later analysis found that HLA-associated TCR beta chains were more clonally expanded and had lower generation probabilities than equally common non-associated chains. In an earlier analysis of 450 to 750 of the donors, most TCR beta V segments appeared in productive rearrangements about 87% or about 30% of the time, broadly matching IMGT annotations. The cohort was sequenced for TCR beta chains only, and without alpha or paired-chain data the features that could be detected were limited. The study listed 164 TCR beta chains as associated with cytomegalovirus. Linkage disequilibrium might explain the correlated functional status among segregating V segments, but an unknown experimental factor could not be excluded.

The library was obtained by the immunoSEQ multiplex PCR assay. For the multiplex PCR, a mixture combining 60 forward primers for TCR Vbeta segments and 13 reverse primers for TCR Jbeta segments was used. Amplification of the CDR3 region of rearranged TCR beta genes was performed with a multiplex PCR assay on genomic DNA. On the Illumina HiSeq System, the amplified TCR beta libraries were sequenced as 87-base-pair reads. Turning to the authors' computational methods: In a later analysis, some 80 million unique TCR beta chains were counted across the approximately 640 repertoires, and about 9.9 million of these chains were shared by at least two donors. To remove PCR and sequencing errors, raw reads were error-corrected and collapsed into unique sequences using a nearest-neighbor algorithm that merged closely related sequences. V, D and J gene segments were assigned by aligning CDR3 sequences to IMGT reference sequences. Each retained sequence needed at least a six-nucleotide match to both a V gene segment and a J gene segment. Rearrangements were called productive when the CDR3 lacked stop codons and stayed in frame with V and J; all others were non-productive. CDR3 was defined according to IMGT convention as the region running from the second conserved V-encoded cysteine to the conserved J-encoded phenylalanine. In an earlier analysis of 587 of the donors, sequences lacking an unambiguous match to a single V gene segment were excluded. In an earlier analysis of roughly 600 of the donors, a V segment was called functional when productive rearrangements were above 56.7%, and segregating when the standard deviation between donors exceeded 5%. To diagnose cytomegalovirus status from the catalog of TCR beta chain sequences, a statistical classification framework was built. In a later analysis, V and J genes were assigned by comparing TCR nucleotide sequences against IMGT/GENE-DB human TR gene sequences. Using the TCRdist pipeline, a later analysis assigned CDR3 sequences along with most-parsimonious VDJ recombination scenarios. A later analysis defined each TCR beta chain by its CDR3 amino acid sequence plus V-gene family, and excluded reads lacking a unique V-gene family. A later analysis removed 592 highly shared, low-generation-probability nucleotide sequences to deal with suspected cross-contamination and a sequencing artifact. In a later analysis, a clonal expansion index for each public chain was calculated from normalized within-repertoire ranks of inferred template counts. In a later analysis, generation probabilities were computed using a VDJ recombination model fitted to out-of-frame rearrangements, and the results were checked against IGoR. Hypergeometric tests were used in a later analysis to score TCR-TCR, TCR-HLA and TCR-CMV co-occurrence, with a repertoire-size bias correction applied to the TCR pairs. False discovery rates were estimated in a later analysis by permuting HLA or CMV assignments 20 times. In a later analysis, co-occurring TCRs were grouped using DBSCAN, with TCRdist sequence similarity added in when clustering inside HLA-allele-positive subsets. Repertoires with fewer than 30,000 or more than 120,000 public chains were left out of co-occurrence clustering, as were about five repertoires with anomalous nucleotide sharing. This is the immuneACCESS table as TCRdb keeps it, with only in-frame sequences that have V and J called. A part of the clones is gone; compared with another copy, unresolved V genes explain less than half, and the rest is unexplained. The DNA was the basis for D and trimming; V, J and clone size are from that table. This sample is represented by some 200,000 clones; around 77% of them were singletons. The top ten clones comprise approximately 2% of the sample.

The cohort consisted of 650 to 700 healthy bone marrow donors. All cohort members were sampled while nominally healthy, although unrecorded immune exposures were likely present. The donor was CMV seropositive and belonged to the group of about 290 seropositive cohort members. Every donor gave a peripheral blood sample, and the peripheral blood mononuclear cells from that sample were used for TCR beta sequencing. Genomic DNA extraction from the blood cell samples was performed with the Qiagen DNeasy Blood Extraction Kit. The CDR3 has 19 amino acids, counting the end cysteine and phenylalanine. The entry retains the CDR3 DNA only, 57 bases that are in frame from base 1. Trimming leaves V shorter by 6 bases and J shorter by 1 base, with the junction holding 12 bases beyond the gene matches. Based on the germline V gene, the CDR1 and CDR2 sequences are SNHLY and FYNNEI.

The chain employs TRBV2 and TRBJ2-6; 10 nucleotides in the junction match TRBD1. The clonotype was recovered from a woman under 40 in good health and CMV-seropositive. The sequencing sample was made of PBMCs. This receptor has the CDR3 CASRNPTTGGRSGANVLTF. The nucleotide sequence reads TGTGCCAGCAGAAACCCGACGACAGGGGGCAGGTCTGGGGCCAACGTCCTGACTTTC.